These 23 T cell receptor beta chains originate from one sample sequenced in a study of blood T cells in healthy people across ages. Alongside a J-beta primer mix, a sample-barcoded 5' primer served in a second PCR lasting about 6 to 12 cycles. MiXCR, applied by TCRdb to the 5' RACE reads, yields one record per CDR3 protein. Among roughly 830,000 distinct CDR3 sequences listed, approximately 59% were seen once. The sample consisted of blood. All receptors derive from a man younger than 45 in good health.

This clonotype was picked up one time. This rearrangement joins TRBV6-2 or TRBV6-3 to TRBJ2-7; 9 bases fit TRBD2. This CDR3 spans 13 amino acids. V trimming: 7 bases; J trimming: 6 bases; junction bases outside the gene matches: 7. Per the germline V gene, CDR1 is MNHEY and CDR2 is SVGEGT. CDR3 region: CASNRGGASEQYF. The CDR3 DNA sequence: TGTGCCAGCAACCGCGGGGGGGCATCCGAGCAGTACTTC.

This clonotype was counted only a few times. Here the CDR3 DNA reads TGTGCCAGCAGTGACCTACAAGCGCAGTATTTT. Translation: CASSDLQAQYF. V is TRBV28 and J is TRBJ2-3; D gene uncertain. The CDR3 is 11 residues long. Germline assignment: CDR1 MDHEN and CDR2 SYDVKM. Trimming shortened V by 5 bases and J by 10 bases, and 10 bases separated the two germline ends.

This chain links TRBV4-2 with TRBJ1-1; TRBD1 agrees at 9 bases. Germline values: CDR1 LGHNA, CDR2 YNFKEQ. The CDR3 length is 18 residues. V gave up 4 bases and J gave up 6 bases; unmatched junction bases: 18. The chain's CDR3 is CASSPRSTGGSKVAEAFF. CDR3 bases: TGTGCCAGCAGCCCAAGGTCGACAGGGGGTTCGAAGGTTGCTGAAGCTTTCTTT.

The gene calls are TRBV24-1 and TRBJ2-1; 7 nucleotides match TRBD1. V shed 1 base, J shed 3 bases, and the junction held 8 bases outside the gene matches. Germline lookup yields CDR1 KGHDR and CDR2 SFDVKD. The CDR3 is 17 amino acids. CDR3 amino acids: CATSDFSQGKSYNEQFF. The CDR3 bases are TGTGCCACCAGTGATTTCTCACAGGGGAAAAGCTACAATGAGCAGTTCTTC.

This clonotype has a handful of counts. The chain recombines TRBV5-5 with TRBJ2-4; a weak D match, TRBD1 (6 bases). Near its end, the DNA agrees better with TRBJ2-5, so the J call may be wrong. Germline V lookup: CDR1 SGHKS, CDR2 YYEKEE (reference sequence). The CDR3 is made up of 14 amino acids. As DNA, the CDR3 is TGTGCCAGCAGCAGCGAGGGGGTACGAGAGACCCAGTACTTC. Translated, it gives CASSSEGVRETQYF.

This clonotype was seen only a few times. The gene calls are TRBV27 and TRBJ2-7; D unresolved. The CDR3 spans 15 residues. V gave up 6 bases and J gave up 3 bases, with 18 bases separating them. Germline CDR1 and CDR2: MNHEY and SMNVEV (reference sequence). In DNA form, the CDR3 reads TGTGCCAGCAGCCCCCTTCCCCGGGCGCTCTACGAGCAGTACTTC. The encoded protein is CASSPLPRALYEQYF.

V is TRBV7-7 and J is TRBJ2-5; D is possibly TRBD1 or TRBD2 (5 bases each). Trimming removed 5 bases at V and 2 bases at J, with 15 bases between. The germline V gene has CDR1 SSHAT and CDR2 FNYEAQ (reference sequence). The length of the CDR3 is 15 residues. CDR3 amino acids: CASSRTGARQETQYF. In nucleotides, the CDR3 is TGTGCCAGCAGCCGTACCGGGGCTAGGCAAGAGACCCAGTACTTC.

V and J are TRBV4-1 and TRBJ1-2, with 9 nucleotides matching TRBD1. V was clipped by 1 base and J by 1 base; unmatched bases: 1. The CDR3 covers 15 residues. Germline-derived CDR1 and CDR2 are MGHRA and YSYEKL. The CDR3 here is CASSQGDRVNYGYTF. CDR3 DNA: TGCGCCAGCAGCCAAGGGGACAGGGTTAACTATGGCTACACCTTC.

The CDR3 protein is CASSDGTPGPDTQYF. DNA of the CDR3: TGTGCCAGCAGTGACGGGACCCCCGGGCCAGATACGCAGTATTTT. The V call is TRBV6-4, the J call TRBJ2-3; tentatively, D is TRBD1 or TRBD2 (5 bases each). V was clipped by 2 bases and J by 4 bases, with 13 bases between them. Germline lookup yields CDR1 MRHNA and CDR2 SNTAGT. The CDR3 runs 15 residues.

J is TRBJ2-7 and V is TRBV7-9, with D perhaps matching TRBD1 or TRBD2 (7 bases each). The germline V and J ends were trimmed by 7 bases and 5 bases, with 12 bases remaining between them. There are 12 residues in the CDR3. In germline, CDR1 is SEHNR, CDR2 FQNEAQ (reference sequence). CDR3 sequence reads: CASIAGGDEQYF. In DNA form, the CDR3 reads TGTGCCAGCATCGCAGGGGGGGACGAGCAGTACTTC.

The V call is TRBV7-2, the J call TRBJ2-5; D is unclear. Trimming took off 1 base at V and 5 bases at J, with 17 bases between the two ends. Per the germline V gene, CDR1 is SGHTA and CDR2 is FQGNSA. CDR3 length: 16 residues. DNA of the CDR3: TGTGCCAGCAGCTTAGGAACACAAAGTTTACGGGAGACCCAGTACTTC. The encoded protein is CASSLGTQSLRETQYF.

The chain links TRBV4-1 to TRBJ2-5; no reliable D call. There are 15 residues in the CDR3. V dropped 7 bases and J dropped 1 base, with 16 bases sitting between them. The germline V gene encodes CDR1 MGHRA and CDR2 YSYEKL. CDR3 region: CASMSFEAVQETQYF. The DNA of the CDR3 is TGCGCCAGCATGTCGTTTGAGGCGGTCCAAGAGACCCAGTACTTC.

There are a few counts of this clonotype. The V call is TRBV3-1, the J call TRBJ2-3; D gene uncertain. This CDR3 contains 14 residues. V gave up 4 bases and J gave up 2 bases, with 10 bases separating them. Germline-derived CDR1 and CDR2 are LGHDT and YNNKEL (reference sequence). CDR3 region: CASSLRRFTDTQYF. DNA for the CDR3: TGTGCCAGCAGCCTCCGAAGGTTCACAGATACGCAGTATTTT.

This clonotype was observed a handful of times. The V gene is TRBV20-1, the J gene TRBJ2-7; a possible D gene is TRBD1 (5 bases). The CDR3 runs to 16 residues. The germline V gene has CDR1 DFQATT and CDR2 SNEGSKA (reference sequence). Trimming pared 0 bases from V and 5 bases from J, leaving 20 bases between. CDR3 DNA sequence: TGCAGTGCTAGAGACCCCGTTGGGCTTAAGGGGAACGAGCAGTACTTC. Protein: CSARDPVGLKGNEQYF.

This clonotype has more than one count but fewer than ten. DNA for the CDR3: TGTGCCAGCAGTGAATCCGGACCCCTCTCCTACGAGCAGTACTTC. This encodes CASSESGPLSYEQYF. The J gene is TRBJ2-7, the V gene TRBV25-1, with D uncertain. The CDR3 has 15 amino acids. CDR1 and CDR2 from the germline V gene are MGHDK and SYGVNS. V was pared by 1 base and J by 0 bases, with 10 bases between.

This clonotype was observed a few times. V is TRBV6-2 or TRBV6-3 and J is TRBJ2-3; 7 bases are shared with TRBD1. The CDR3 has 14 residues. The V gene end was trimmed by 4 bases and the J gene end by 3 bases; junction bases not matched to a gene: 4. Per the germline V gene, CDR1 is MNHEY and CDR2 is SVGEGT. This CDR3 is CASSLQGWTDTQYF. Here the CDR3 DNA reads TGTGCCAGCAGTTTACAGGGGTGGACAGATACGCAGTATTTT.

This chain's CDR3 is CASSLNGGEQYF. CDR3 coding DNA: TGTGCCAGCAGCTTAAATGGCGGCGAGCAGTACTTC. The chain joins TRBV7-3 to TRBJ2-5; no clear D gene. The J call may be faulty, since TRBJ2-7 better matches the DNA end. The CDR3 contains 12 residues. Germline CDR1 reads SGHTA; CDR2 reads FQGTGA.

Turning to this clonotype: A much larger clone is a single base away; this may be a read error. This chain links TRBV12-3 or TRBV12-4 with TRBJ2-5; the D is unclear. This CDR3 contains 14 residues. V lost 1 base to trimming and J lost 1 base, with 7 bases between them. CDR3: CASSLDSAQETQYF. The CDR3 DNA reads as TGTGCCAGCAGTTTAGACAGCGCCCAAGAGACCCAGTACTTC.

The chain combines TRBV12-3 or TRBV12-4 with TRBJ2-7; D uncertain. The length of the CDR3 is 12 residues. The V end lost 6 bases, the J end lost 4 bases, and 10 bases lay between the germline ends. The CDR3 nucleotides read TGTGCCAGCAGCAACGAGAGGTACGAGCAGTACTTC. Protein sequence: CASSNERYEQYF.

The table lists this clonotype with a few counts. This rearrangement joins TRBV13 to TRBJ2-1; D is unresolved. This CDR3 is 14 amino acids long. Germline assignment: CDR1 PRHDT and CDR2 FYEKMQ (reference sequence). Trimming cost V 1 base and J 7 bases, with 11 bases left between them. The CDR3 spells CASSLVYEVNEQFF. The CDR3 DNA is TGTGCCAGCAGCTTAGTGTATGAGGTGAATGAGCAGTTCTTC.

The chain joins TRBV7-2 to TRBJ2-5; D may match TRBD1 or TRBD2 (6 bases each). Germline loops: CDR1 SGHTA, CDR2 FQGNSA. V lost 1 base, J lost 11 bases, and 14 bases lay in between. CDR3 size: 13 residues. CDR3 bases: TGTGCCAGCAGCTTAGGGCGGGACAATGAGCAGTACTTC. Translating gives CASSLGRDNEQYF.

This clonotype was seen only once. The genes are TRBV4-3 and TRBJ1-5; D is uncertain. CDR1 is LGHNA, CDR2 YSLEER, per germline. Trimming stripped 0 bases from V and 7 bases from J, with 13 bases between. This CDR3 region has 15 residues. The CDR3 DNA is TGCGCCAGCAGCCAAGAGGATGAAGACGGCCAGCCCCAGCATTTT. Translation: CASSQEDEDGQPQHF.

V is TRBV3-1 and J is TRBJ1-4; the D is unclear. This CDR3 is 15 amino acids long. V was cut by 1 base and J by 0 bases, with 6 bases left in between. The germline CDR1 and CDR2 sequences are LGHDT and YNNKEL (reference sequence). The CDR3 DNA reads TGTGCCAGCAGCCAAGCCGAAGCAACTAATGAAAAACTGTTTTTT. Translation: CASSQAEATNEKLFF.